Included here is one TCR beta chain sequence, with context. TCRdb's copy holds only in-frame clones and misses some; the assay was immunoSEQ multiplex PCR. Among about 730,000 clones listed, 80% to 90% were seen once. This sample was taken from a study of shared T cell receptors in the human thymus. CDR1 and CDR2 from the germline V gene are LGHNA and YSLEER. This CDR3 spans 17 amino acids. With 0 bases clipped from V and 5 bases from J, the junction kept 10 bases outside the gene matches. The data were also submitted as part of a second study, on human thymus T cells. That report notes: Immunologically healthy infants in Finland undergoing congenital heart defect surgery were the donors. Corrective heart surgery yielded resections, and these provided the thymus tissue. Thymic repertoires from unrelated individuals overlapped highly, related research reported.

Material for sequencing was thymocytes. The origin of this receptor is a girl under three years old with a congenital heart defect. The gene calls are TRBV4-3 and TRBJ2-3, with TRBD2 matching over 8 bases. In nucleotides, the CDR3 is TGCGCCAGCAGCCAAGATCAAACGGGGGGGTGGGTAGATACGCAGTATTTT. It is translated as CASSQDQTGGWVDTQYF.